This T cell receptor (beta chain) is drawn from a study of blood T cell repertoires in COVID-19. The wider study: T cells, B-cell-depleted T cells, or PBMCs supplied cDNA or gDNA.

The CDR3 consists of 13 residues. V trimming: 2 bases; J trimming: 4 bases; junction bases outside the gene matches: 4. Per germline, CDR1 GTSNPN and CDR2 SVGIG (reference sequence). Produced via immunoSEQ multiplex PCR; TCRdb's table is partial and in-frame only. There are some 150,000 clones in the sample; about 86% occur only once, and about 31% lies in the top ten. The clonotype originates from a woman aged 55-70 years with acute or convalescent COVID-19. Sequencing input: peripheral blood. The chain is built from TRBV30 and TRBJ1-1; TRBD1 matches at 7 bases. The CDR3 nucleotides are TGTGCCTGGAGTAGGCAGGGGGGCACTGAAGCTTTCTTT. Protein: CAWSRQGGTEAFF.